This T cell receptor (beta chain) was found in a study of T cells expressing NK-cell markers. Regarding the study as a whole: Clones of NKG2C+ T cells that had expanded were of unclear HCMV specificity.

Concerning this clonotype itself: No antigen is known for it.

This CDR3 contains 14 residues. Germline CDR1 and CDR2: SGHNT and YENEEA. TCRdb re-analyzed the 5' RACE reads; it lists each CDR3 protein once, without DNA. This listing includes about 370,000 distinct CDR3 sequences. Sequencing was carried out using blood T cells: a sorted CD56 or NKG2C T cell subset, CD4+ or CD8+ T cells, or bulk PBMC T cells (not recorded which). The clonotype originates from a woman in her 50s in good health. The rearrangement joins TRBV11-3 to TRBJ2-3. Here the CDR3 reads CASSLDPSTDTQYF.